The T cell receptor (beta chain) under discussion was sequenced for a study of OX40 agonist ivuxolimab in advanced cancers. Turning to the study itself: Every 2 weeks, patients received ivuxolimab intravenously, dosed at 0.01 to 10 mg/kg.

Measured with immunoSEQ multiplex PCR; TCRdb has only the in-frame clones, and not every one. This sample has about 16,000 clones, with roughly 72% found just once. The V gene end was trimmed by 0 bases and the J gene end by 3 bases; junction bases not matched to a gene: 4. Germline values: CDR1 MNHEY, CDR2 SVGAGI. This CDR3 contains 15 residues. The sample here was CD4+ or CD8+ T cells sorted from blood, taken in a trial of the OX40 agonist ivuxolimab. The TCR was taken from an adult with an advanced solid tumor such as melanoma, head and neck, liver or kidney cancer. The rearrangement uses TRBV6-5 and TRBJ2-5; TRBD1 matches at 7 bases. In DNA, the CDR3 is TGTGCCAGCAGTTACTCGGGGCAGGGGGAAGAGACCCAGTACTTC. Translated: CASSYSGQGEETQYF.